These T cell receptor beta chains were read from a single sample in a study of T-cell reconstitution after alpha-beta-depleted transplantation in children. TCRdb independently ran MiXCR on the PCR reads; one entry per CDR3 protein. The table includes 200,000 or so distinct CDR3 sequences, roughly 6.5% detected once. The starting material was PBMCs, obtained before TCRalphabeta/CD19-depleted stem cell transplant. These receptors all come from a girl under three years old with combined immunodeficiency, due to receive a stem cell transplant. The CDR3 runs from the conserved cysteine through the conserved F or W. The order of the fields is CDR3 DNA, CDR3 protein, clone size, V gene, D gene, J gene. A D gene is named only where the DNA matches it firmly. Size is stated as once, few, many or a size class.

CDR3nt: TGTGCCAGCAGCGTTCCCCCGTTCAATGAGCAGTTCTTC
CDR3aa: CASSVPPFNEQFF
abundance: many
v_gene: TRBV9
d_gene: -
j_gene: TRBJ2-1

CDR3nt: TGTGCCAGCAGCTCCGGACAGGTGCTCTACGAGGAGCAGTACTTC
CDR3aa: CASSSGQVLYEEQYF
abundance: many
v_gene: TRBV5-5
d_gene: TRBD1
j_gene: TRBJ2-7

CDR3nt: TGTGCCAGCAGTTCCCAATGGGACAGCAGTTTTAGCACAGATACGCAGTATTTT
CDR3aa: CASSSQWDSSFSTDTQYF
abundance: many
v_gene: TRBV28
d_gene: TRBD1
j_gene: TRBJ2-3

CDR3nt: TGTGCCAGACAGGGTAGAAACACCGGGGAGCTGTTTTTT
CDR3aa: CARQGRNTGELFF
abundance: many
v_gene: TRBV2
d_gene: -
j_gene: TRBJ2-2

CDR3nt: TGCAGCGTTAGGGCAGGGGATTTCTACGAGCAGTACTTC
CDR3aa: CSVRAGDFYEQYF
abundance: few
v_gene: TRBV29-1
d_gene: -
j_gene: TRBJ2-7

CDR3nt: TGCAGCGTTGAAGATCCCATTACAGGGGGCCCCTACGAGCAGTACTTC
CDR3aa: CSVEDPITGGPYEQYF
abundance: many
v_gene: TRBV29-1
d_gene: TRBD1
j_gene: TRBJ2-7

CDR3nt: TGTGCCAGCAGTTATGACAGGGTACAAGAGACCCAGTACTTC
CDR3aa: CASSYDRVQETQYF
abundance: many
v_gene: TRBV28
d_gene: TRBD1
j_gene: TRBJ2-5

CDR3nt: TGTGCCAGCAGCCCAACCGGGACAGGGTTCGCTGGGGCCAACGTCCTGACTTTC
CDR3aa: CASSPTGTGFAGANVLTF
abundance: many
v_gene: TRBV6-2/TRBV6-3
d_gene: TRBD1
j_gene: TRBJ2-6

CDR3nt: TGTGCCAGCAGTTCCGACAGAAGCAGAAACACCATATATTTT
CDR3aa: CASSSDRSRNTIYF
abundance: many
v_gene: TRBV27
d_gene: -
j_gene: TRBJ1-3

CDR3nt: TGTGCCAGCAGTGCCCGGACTAGCGGAAGGGGGGAGACCCAGTACTTC
CDR3aa: CASSARTSGRGETQYF
abundance: many
v_gene: TRBV27
d_gene: TRBD2
j_gene: TRBJ2-5

CDR3nt: TGTGCCAGCAGTTTCATCGGGGCAGGGAATGGCTACACCTTC
CDR3aa: CASSFIGAGNGYTF
abundance: few
v_gene: TRBV27
d_gene: -
j_gene: TRBJ1-2

CDR3nt: TGTGCCAGCAGCTTGAGTGACTCTGGAAACACCATATATTTT
CDR3aa: CASSLSDSGNTIYF
abundance: many
v_gene: TRBV7-2
d_gene: -
j_gene: TRBJ1-3

CDR3nt: TGTGCCAGCAGCTTAAAAGGGCAGGATAGCGTTCGCACAGATACGCAGTATTTT
CDR3aa: CASSLKGQDSVRTDTQYF
abundance: many
v_gene: TRBV11-3
d_gene: -
j_gene: TRBJ2-3

CDR3nt: TGCGCCAGCAGCAGTCACAGGGCTGGCTACACCTTC
CDR3aa: CASSSHRAGYTF
abundance: many
v_gene: TRBV5-1
d_gene: -
j_gene: TRBJ1-2

CDR3nt: TGCAGCGCTGACAGTGGAGAGACCCAGTACTTC
CDR3aa: CSADSGETQYF
abundance: many
v_gene: TRBV29-1
d_gene: -
j_gene: TRBJ2-5

CDR3nt: TGCAGTGCTAGAGTTGGTGGCTTCAACACTGAAGCTTTCTTT
CDR3aa: CSARVGGFNTEAFF
abundance: many
v_gene: TRBV20-1
d_gene: -
j_gene: TRBJ1-1

CDR3nt: TGCAGCGTTGACGATGAGCAGTTCTTC
CDR3aa: CSVDDEQFF
abundance: many
v_gene: TRBV29-1
d_gene: -
j_gene: TRBJ2-1

CDR3nt: TGTGCCAGCAGCTTACACGGACAGGAGACGGACATTCAGTACTTC
CDR3aa: CASSLHGQETDIQYF
abundance: many
v_gene: TRBV7-2
d_gene: TRBD1
j_gene: TRBJ2-4